These T cell receptor beta chains were read from a single sample in a study of CD8 T cells in Susac syndrome. MiXCR was run by TCRdb on the immunoSEQ multiplex PCR reads, yielding one entry per CDR3 protein. The sample has some 130,000 distinct CDR3 sequences, over 80% seen once. The sequenced sample was CD8+ T cells from PBMCs. Every receptor here comes from a human donor with multiple sclerosis. The CDR3 runs from the conserved cysteine through the conserved F or W. Each record gives: D gene, clone size, J gene, V gene, CDR3 protein, CDR3 DNA. The D gene is left open where the match is weak. Part of the rows lack a size; the others show once, few, many or a class for expanded clones.

D gene: -
clone size: -
J gene: TRBJ1-2
V gene: TRBV7-8
CDR3 protein: CASSADPAGYGYTF
CDR3 DNA: TGTGCCAGCAGCGCGGATCCTGCGGGTTATGGCTACACCTTC

D gene: -
clone size: -
J gene: TRBJ2-1
V gene: TRBV5-1
CDR3 protein: CASSLKSDRYNEQFF
CDR3 DNA: TGCGCCAGCAGCTTGAAGTCGGACAGATACAATGAGCAGTTCTTC

D gene: -
clone size: -
J gene: TRBJ1-5
V gene: TRBV29-1
CDR3 protein: CSVESLRGGRTNQPQHF
CDR3 DNA: TGCAGCGTTGAGAGTTTGAGGGGCGGACGGACGAATCAGCCCCAGCATTTT

D gene: -
clone size: -
J gene: TRBJ2-7
V gene: TRBV7-9
CDR3 protein: CASSLQAPGVPYEQYF
CDR3 DNA: TGTGCCAGCAGCTTACAAGCCCCAGGGGTCCCATACGAGCAGTACTTC

D gene: -
clone size: -
J gene: TRBJ1-4
V gene: TRBV12-3/TRBV12-4
CDR3 protein: CASSFYLAEGNSNEKLFF
CDR3 DNA: TGTGCCAGCAGTTTCTACTTGGCGGAGGGGAATAGTAATGAAAAACTGTTTTTT

D gene: -
clone size: -
J gene: TRBJ1-2
V gene: TRBV12-3/TRBV12-4
CDR3 protein: CASSLDFRGYGYTF
CDR3 DNA: TGTGCCAGCAGTTTGGACTTTAGGGGATATGGCTACACCTTC

D gene: -
clone size: -
J gene: TRBJ1-2
V gene: TRBV6-5
CDR3 protein: CASRRWFANYGYTF
CDR3 DNA: TGTGCCAGCAGAAGATGGTTTGCTAACTATGGCTACACCTTC

D gene: TRBD1
clone size: -
J gene: TRBJ1-2
V gene: TRBV7-9
CDR3 protein: CASSSPGQANYGYTF
CDR3 DNA: TGTGCCAGCAGCTCTCCGGGACAGGCAAACTATGGCTACACCTTC

D gene: -
clone size: -
J gene: TRBJ1-2
V gene: TRBV5-6
CDR3 protein: CASSLVRDVWGGYTF
CDR3 DNA: TGTGCCAGCAGCTTGGTGCGGGACGTTTGGGGTGGCTACACCTTC

D gene: -
clone size: -
J gene: TRBJ1-1
V gene: TRBV6-5
CDR3 protein: CASSYQVSTEAFF
CDR3 DNA: TGTGCCAGCAGTTACCAAGTATCCACTGAAGCTTTCTTT

D gene: TRBD2
clone size: -
J gene: TRBJ2-1
V gene: TRBV30
CDR3 protein: CAWSVPGGSAYNEQFF
CDR3 DNA: TGTGCCTGGAGTGTACCCGGGGGGAGTGCCTACAATGAGCAGTTCTTC

D gene: -
clone size: few
J gene: TRBJ1-1
V gene: TRBV7-2
CDR3 protein: CASSPPYHTEAFF
CDR3 DNA: TGTGCCAGCAGCCCACCCTACCACACTGAAGCTTTCTTT

D gene: -
clone size: -
J gene: TRBJ1-5
V gene: TRBV27
CDR3 protein: CASSLGRGSQPQHF
CDR3 DNA: TGTGCCAGCAGTTTAGGAAGGGGCTCTCAGCCCCAGCATTTT

D gene: -
clone size: -
J gene: TRBJ1-2
V gene: TRBV20-1
CDR3 protein: CSAYNPGQADGYTF
CDR3 DNA: TGCAGTGCCTACAACCCGGGCCAGGCAGACGGCTACACCTTC

D gene: TRBD1
clone size: -
J gene: TRBJ2-7
V gene: TRBV5-4
CDR3 protein: CASSFGQVYEQYF
CDR3 DNA: TGTGCCAGCAGCTTTGGACAGGTATACGAGCAGTACTTC

D gene: -
clone size: -
J gene: TRBJ2-3
V gene: TRBV2
CDR3 protein: CASSDMGTDTQYF
CDR3 DNA: TGTGCCAGCAGTGATATGGGCACAGATACGCAGTATTTT

D gene: -
clone size: few
J gene: TRBJ2-1
V gene: TRBV7-6
CDR3 protein: CASSLLLNEQFF
CDR3 DNA: TGTGCCAGCAGCTTATTACTCAATGAGCAGTTCTTC

D gene: TRBD1
clone size: -
J gene: TRBJ1-5
V gene: TRBV5-1
CDR3 protein: CASSWTGGGMEPQHF
CDR3 DNA: TGCGCCAGCAGCTGGACAGGGGGCGGGATGGAGCCCCAGCATTTT

D gene: -
clone size: -
J gene: TRBJ2-1
V gene: TRBV4-1
CDR3 protein: CASSQEVGYNEQFF
CDR3 DNA: TGCGCCAGCAGCCAAGAAGTAGGGTACAATGAGCAGTTCTTC

D gene: -
clone size: once
J gene: TRBJ1-5
V gene: TRBV12-2
CDR3 protein: CASRIGTDSNQPQHF
CDR3 DNA: TGTGCAAGTCGTATAGGGACGGATAGCAATCAGCCCCAGCATTTT

D gene: -
clone size: -
J gene: TRBJ1-2
V gene: TRBV24-1
CDR3 protein: CATYDSNYGYTF
CDR3 DNA: TGTGCCACCTACGACAGTAACTATGGCTACACCTTC

D gene: -
clone size: -
J gene: TRBJ1-1
V gene: TRBV9
CDR3 protein: CASSVGQEPEAFF
CDR3 DNA: TGTGCCAGCAGCGTAGGTCAGGAACCTGAAGCTTTCTTT

D gene: -
clone size: -
J gene: TRBJ2-1
V gene: TRBV12-3/TRBV12-4
CDR3 protein: CASSSEEGYFYNEQFF
CDR3 DNA: TGTGCCAGCAGTTCCGAAGAAGGGTACTTTTACAATGAGCAGTTCTTC

D gene: TRBD2
clone size: -
J gene: TRBJ2-2
V gene: TRBV5-1
CDR3 protein: CASSGHPGLAGGPTGELFF
CDR3 DNA: TGCGCCAGCAGCGGTCACCCGGGACTAGCGGGGGGCCCCACCGGGGAGCTGTTTTTT

D gene: TRBD2
clone size: -
J gene: TRBJ2-3
V gene: TRBV5-1
CDR3 protein: CASSLSLAGVVDTQYF
CDR3 DNA: TGCGCCAGCAGCTTGAGTTTAGCGGGAGTGGTAGATACGCAGTATTTT

D gene: TRBD1
clone size: few
J gene: TRBJ2-5
V gene: TRBV6-2/TRBV6-3
CDR3 protein: CASTLRGRETQYF
CDR3 DNA: TGTGCCAGCACCCTCAGGGGGCGGGAGACCCAGTACTTC

D gene: -
clone size: -
J gene: TRBJ1-1
V gene: TRBV25-1
CDR3 protein: CASSVGRGLGGEVFF
CDR3 DNA: TGTGCCAGCAGTGTAGGCAGGGGATTAGGCGGTGAAGTTTTCTTT

D gene: TRBD1
clone size: once
J gene: TRBJ1-1
V gene: TRBV7-2
CDR3 protein: CASSWDSLNTEAFF
CDR3 DNA: TGTGCCAGCAGCTGGGACAGCCTTAACACTGAAGCTTTCTTT

D gene: TRBD1
clone size: once
J gene: TRBJ1-3
V gene: TRBV13
CDR3 protein: CASSYSTGRNTIYF
CDR3 DNA: TGTGCCAGCAGCTATTCGACAGGGCGAAACACCATATATTTT

D gene: -
clone size: -
J gene: TRBJ2-6
V gene: TRBV19
CDR3 protein: CASSYTTRGANVLTF
CDR3 DNA: TGTGCCAGTAGTTATACTACCCGGGGGGCCAACGTCCTGACTTTC

D gene: -
clone size: -
J gene: TRBJ2-7
V gene: TRBV28
CDR3 protein: CASSLVQGRSEQYF
CDR3 DNA: TGTGCCAGCAGTTTGGTACAGGGTCGTTCCGAGCAGTACTTC

D gene: -
clone size: once
J gene: TRBJ1-5
V gene: TRBV2
CDR3 protein: CASSDGKPNQPQHF
CDR3 DNA: TGTGCCAGCAGTGACGGTAAACCCAATCAGCCCCAGCATTTT

D gene: -
clone size: -
J gene: TRBJ1-5
V gene: TRBV4-1
CDR3 protein: CASSQEAVSSNQPQHF
CDR3 DNA: TGCGCCAGCAGCCAAGAAGCAGTTAGTAGCAATCAGCCCCAGCATTTT

D gene: -
clone size: once
J gene: TRBJ2-3
V gene: TRBV6-6
CDR3 protein: CASSPSPWTDTQYF
CDR3 DNA: TGTGCCAGCAGCCCTAGCCCCTGGACAGATACGCAGTATTTT

D gene: TRBD1
clone size: once
J gene: TRBJ2-7
V gene: TRBV6-5
CDR3 protein: CASSYLTGTGSSEQYF
CDR3 DNA: TGTGCCAGCAGCTACTTAACCGGGACAGGGTCGTCCGAGCAGTACTTC

D gene: -
clone size: -
J gene: TRBJ2-1
V gene: TRBV12-3/TRBV12-4
CDR3 protein: CASSPPRAWNEQFF
CDR3 DNA: TGTGCCAGCAGTCCGCCTCGAGCGTGGAATGAGCAGTTCTTC

D gene: -
clone size: -
J gene: TRBJ1-4
V gene: TRBV6-1
CDR3 protein: CASSQDLEIATNEKLFF
CDR3 DNA: TGTGCCAGCAGTCAAGATTTAGAGATTGCAACTAATGAAAAACTGTTTTTT

D gene: TRBD2
clone size: -
J gene: TRBJ2-1
V gene: TRBV9
CDR3 protein: CASSPGGTSGYNEQFF
CDR3 DNA: TGTGCCAGCAGCCCGGGAGGGACTAGCGGTTACAATGAGCAGTTCTTC

D gene: -
clone size: -
J gene: TRBJ2-1
V gene: TRBV7-2
CDR3 protein: CASSLEGLGYEQFF
CDR3 DNA: TGTGCCAGCAGCTTAGAGGGGCTTGGGTATGAGCAGTTCTTC

D gene: -
clone size: -
J gene: TRBJ2-7
V gene: TRBV5-1
CDR3 protein: CASSLAGTLSYEQYF
CDR3 DNA: TGCGCCAGCAGCTTGGCCGGGACACTCTCCTACGAGCAGTACTTC

D gene: -
clone size: -
J gene: TRBJ2-7
V gene: TRBV25-1
CDR3 protein: CASSRSYRSYEQYF
CDR3 DNA: TGTGCCAGCAGTAGAAGCTACCGCTCCTACGAGCAGTACTTC

D gene: -
clone size: -
J gene: TRBJ2-7
V gene: TRBV4-1
CDR3 protein: CASSQDSHEQYF
CDR3 DNA: TGCGCCAGCAGCCAAGACTCACACGAGCAGTACTTC

D gene: -
clone size: -
J gene: TRBJ1-5
V gene: TRBV4-1
CDR3 protein: CASSQMDSRNQPQHF
CDR3 DNA: TGCGCCAGCAGCCAAATGGACAGTCGAAATCAGCCCCAGCATTTT

D gene: -
clone size: -
J gene: TRBJ2-7
V gene: TRBV15
CDR3 protein: CATSRDWQGRSSYEQYF
CDR3 DNA: TGTGCCACCAGCAGAGATTGGCAGGGCCGGAGCTCCTACGAGCAGTACTTC

D gene: -
clone size: -
J gene: TRBJ2-1
V gene: TRBV5-1
CDR3 protein: CASSPLGLNEQFF
CDR3 DNA: TGCGCCAGCAGCCCGCTGGGGTTGAATGAGCAGTTCTTC

D gene: TRBD2
clone size: -
J gene: TRBJ2-1
V gene: TRBV28
CDR3 protein: CASSMRLAGAYNEQFF
CDR3 DNA: TGTGCCAGCAGTATGCGACTAGCGGGGGCCTACAATGAGCAGTTCTTC

D gene: -
clone size: once
J gene: TRBJ2-1
V gene: TRBV24-1
CDR3 protein: CATRIGAEQFF
CDR3 DNA: TGTGCCACCAGGATCGGGGCAGAGCAGTTCTTC

D gene: TRBD1
clone size: -
J gene: TRBJ1-2
V gene: TRBV7-9
CDR3 protein: CASSLAQGHYGYTF
CDR3 DNA: TGTGCCAGCAGCTTAGCACAGGGGCACTATGGCTACACCTTC

D gene: -
clone size: -
J gene: TRBJ1-2
V gene: TRBV30
CDR3 protein: CAWSSTDYGYTF
CDR3 DNA: TGTGCCTGGAGCTCAACAGACTACGGCTACACCTTC

D gene: -
clone size: -
J gene: TRBJ2-5
V gene: TRBV7-9
CDR3 protein: CASSDSETGELVETQYF
CDR3 DNA: TGTGCCAGCAGTGATTCCGAGACAGGCGAATTGGTAGAGACCCAGTACTTC

D gene: -
clone size: once
J gene: TRBJ1-6
V gene: TRBV30
CDR3 protein: CAWSVVGRESPLHF
CDR3 DNA: TGTGCCTGGAGTGTAGTAGGGAGGGAGTCACCCCTCCACTTT

D gene: -
clone size: -
J gene: TRBJ1-5
V gene: TRBV27
CDR3 protein: CASGGVQPQHF
CDR3 DNA: TGTGCCAGCGGCGGCGTACAGCCCCAGCATTTT

D gene: TRBD1
clone size: -
J gene: TRBJ1-1
V gene: TRBV4-3
CDR3 protein: CASSPSAPDRVINTEAFF
CDR3 DNA: TGCGCCAGCAGCCCGTCCGCCCCGGACAGGGTTATTAACACTGAAGCTTTCTTT

D gene: -
clone size: -
J gene: TRBJ1-4
V gene: TRBV12-3/TRBV12-4
CDR3 protein: CASSFRQGGDEKLFF
CDR3 DNA: TGTGCCAGCAGTTTTAGGCAGGGAGGAGATGAAAAACTGTTTTTT

D gene: TRBD1
clone size: -
J gene: TRBJ2-3
V gene: TRBV7-2
CDR3 protein: CASSLETGQEPYF
CDR3 DNA: TGTGCCAGCAGCTTAGAGACAGGACAGGAACCGTATTTT